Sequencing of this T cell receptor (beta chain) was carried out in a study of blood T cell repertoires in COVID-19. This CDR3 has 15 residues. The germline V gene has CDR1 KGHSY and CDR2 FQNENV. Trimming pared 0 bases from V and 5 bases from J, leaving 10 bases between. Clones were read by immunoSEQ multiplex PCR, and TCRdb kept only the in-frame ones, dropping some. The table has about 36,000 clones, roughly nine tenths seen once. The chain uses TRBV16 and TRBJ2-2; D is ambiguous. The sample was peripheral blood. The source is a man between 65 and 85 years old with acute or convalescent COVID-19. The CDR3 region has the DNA TGTGCCAGCAGCCAATCTTCCCGCCGGACCGGGGAGCTGTTTTTT. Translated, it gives CASSQSSRRTGELFF.